The next 5 T cell receptor beta chains were all read from a single sample in a study of PD-1 blockade in mismatch repair-deficient tumors (dated by TCRdb to 2015 to 2018). The library relied on the immunoSEQ multiplex PCR assay. In TCRdb, the immuneACCESS table is reduced to in-frame sequences with V and J assigned. These tables do not hold every clone; where another copy was compared, an unresolved V gene accounts for under half, and the others remain unexplained. This sample holds roughly 37,000 clones; approximately 88% were observed only once. Of the sample, around 0.99% is held by the ten largest clones. The sequencing here drew on PBMCs, taken roughly 40 weeks after starting pembrolizumab. These receptor sequences come from an adult with mismatch repair-deficient cancer.

The chain is built from TRBV6-6 and TRBJ2-7; D perhaps matches TRBD1 (5 bases). The CDR3 has 15 residues. Trimming pared 3 bases from V and 3 bases from J, leaving 15 bases between. Germline V gene lookup returns CDR1 MNHNY and CDR2 SVGAGI (reference sequence). CDR3 sequence (DNA): TGTGCCAGCAGTTATTTTGGTGCAGGGCACTACGAGCAGTACTTC. It encodes CASSYFGAGHYEQYF.

V usage is TRBV7-6 and J usage is TRBJ2-3; 11 nucleotides line up with TRBD2. In germline, CDR1 is SGHVS, CDR2 FNYEAQ. The CDR3 spans 21 residues. The V and J ends lost 4 bases and 4 bases, in that order; junction bases with no gene match: 22. The chain's CDR3 is CASSSKWDLAGGPKRSDTQYF. The CDR3 coding sequence is TGTGCCAGCAGCTCCAAGTGGGACCTAGCGGGAGGTCCTAAGAGATCAGATACGCAGTATTTT.

This clone has only a few counts. The chain couples TRBV7-3 to TRBJ2-7; 7 nucleotides agree with TRBD1. CDR3 length: 13 amino acids. Germline V CDR1 and CDR2: SGHTA, FQGTGA. Trimming removed 5 bases from V and 3 bases from J; junction bases left unmatched: 4. CDR3 sequence (DNA): TGTGCCAGCAGCCCTGGGACAGACTACGAGCAGTACTTC. This codes for CASSPGTDYEQYF.

This clone is a singleton in its sample. The chain recombines TRBV19 with TRBJ1-5, with D tentatively TRBD1 (6 bases). V lost 2 bases and J lost 5, with 22 bases in between. The CDR3 length is 18 residues. CDR1 is LNHDA, CDR2 SQIVND, per germline (reference sequence). Written as DNA, the CDR3 is TGTGCCAGTAGTATATCCCTCACACAGGGTAAGAATGATCAGCCCCAGCATTTT. Translated, it gives CASSISLTQGKNDQPQHF.

The gene calls are TRBV9 and TRBJ2-5; 12 nucleotides align to TRBD1. The CDR3 contains 18 residues. Germline V CDR1 and CDR2: SGDLS, YYNGEE. V lost 4 bases, J lost 4 bases, and 14 bases stayed unmatched. CDR3 protein: CASSIFGTGGAGSETQYF. CDR3 DNA sequence: TGTGCCAGCAGCATCTTTGGGACAGGGGGCGCAGGTTCAGAGACCCAGTACTTC.